The present entry profiles one T cell receptor beta chain with its context. No cognate antigen has been identified for it. There are no base qualities to consult, and no much larger clone falls within one base. Participants in the prospective study were enrolled through a virtual design, were aged about 18 to 89 years, and lived in roughly 26 United States geographic areas. In the prospective study, participants were assigned to cohorts based on the clinical history participants reported in a screening survey and a study questionnaire. For ImmuneRACE Cohort 3, a participant was defined as recovered based on two consecutive negative NP/OP PCR tests, clearance by a healthcare professional, or resolution of symptoms. Each participant in the prospective study had whole blood, serum and a nasopharyngeal or oropharyngeal swab collected by mobile phlebotomists. Participants in the prospective study had the option to provide additional blood draws and questionnaires over a roughly two-month period. Before DNA extraction, prospective study blood samples were shipped either frozen or at room temperature.

TCRbeta CDR3 regions were amplified from genomic DNA using the immunoSEQ Assay, a bias-controlled multiplex PCR. Regarding the original processing steps: Nucleated cell counts per sample were estimated from amplification of reference gene primers within the assay. To quantify the absolute abundance of each unique TCRbeta CDR3 rearrangement, sequence reads were collapsed and filtered. Productive Simpson clonality was computed per sample as the square root of Simpson's diversity index over productive rearrangements. What TCRdb holds here is the immuneACCESS table cut down to in-frame rearrangements. Part of the clones is not present; checked against another copy, under half of the missing clones reflect an unresolved V gene, and the others are unexplained. Clonal size and the V and J genes are those of that table, whereas D and trimming came from the DNA. The sample table shows 250,000 to 350,000 clones, and approximately 92% are seen once. The ten largest clonotypes hold approximately 18% of the sample.

This sample stems from a study of blood T cell repertoires in COVID-19 (dated by TCRdb to about 2020). About the study as a whole: Samples covering the acute and convalescent phases of COVID-19 were provided by collaborators in the United States, Italy and Spain. The prospective study material was composed of cDNA or gDNA derived from T cells, B-cell-depleted T cells, or PBMCs. The dataset comprised deeply sampled blood TCRbeta repertoires from subjects exposed to, actively infected with, or recovered from COVID-19. The repertoires were released in a freely available public database meant as a resource for research on the immune response to SARS-CoV-2. The samples were drawn from two sources: the first 160 participants of the ongoing ImmuneRACE study, and 1,000 to 1,500 subjects contributed by 6 global collaborators. The sample metadata nearly always contained a de-identified subject ID, COVID-19 status, age in years and sex. HLA class I and class II types, where available, came from metadata supplied by the sample provider rather than from assay-based typing.

The research as a whole found: The quantity of clinical and demographic metadata differed by source and by participant and was supplied without curation.

CDR1 ENHRY and CDR2 SYGVKD are derived from the germline V gene. The V and J ends are trimmed by 0 bases and 2 bases, leaving 7 bases between them. From the cysteine up to the phenylalanine, the CDR3 has a length of 15 residues. The only DNA kept is the CDR3, 45 bases in frame from the first base. The sequence was obtained from a woman aged 25 to 39 who had recovered from COVID-19. The sequencing input was PBMCs or T cells enriched from blood (not recorded which). The chain joins TRBV10-3 to TRBJ2-2, with an unclear D gene assignment. The CDR3 has the sequence CAISESWSNTGELFF. The bases are TGTGCCATCAGTGAGTCCTGGAGCAACACCGGGGAGCTGTTTTTT.